These 24 T cell receptor beta chains originate from one sample sequenced in a study of blood T cell repertoires in COVID-19. Sequencing used immunoSEQ multiplex PCR; TCRdb keeps in-frame clones, though not all of them. The repertoire consists of around 310,000 clones, with 85% to 90% occurring once and the leading ten covering roughly 4%. Sequenced: peripheral blood. All receptors come from a woman between 45 and 65 years old with active or convalescent COVID-19.

This clone has only one observation. The V and J genes are TRBV9 and TRBJ1-2; D is ambiguous. Germline V gene sequence: CDR1 SGDLS, CDR2 YYNGEE. Trimming cost V 1 base and J 12 bases, with 19 bases left between them. This CDR3 comprises 14 residues. CDR3 sequence: CASSVSPDPGRNTF. CDR3 nucleotide sequence: TGTGCCAGCAGCGTAAGTCCCGACCCGGGAAGGAACACCTTC.

In this sample, this clone turned up once. V and J are TRBV2 and TRBJ1-2, with unresolved D. The CDR3 extends over 13 amino acids. The germline CDR1 and CDR2 sequences are SNHLY and FYNNEI. V was cut by 11 bases and J by 0 bases, with 13 bases left in between. The CDR3 nucleotides are TGTGCCGGAGGGAACCCCGCTAACTATGGCTACACCTTC. It codes for CAGGNPANYGYTF.

J is TRBJ1-4 and V is TRBV19; possible D gene TRBD1, 6 bases. The CDR3 spans 12 residues. The germline V and J ends were trimmed by 8 bases and 7 bases, with 11 bases remaining between them. In germline, CDR1 is LNHDA, CDR2 SQIVND (reference sequence). CDR3 nucleotides: TGTGCCAGTGAGGGGGTTGCTGAAAAACTGTTTTTT. Residues: CASEGVAEKLFF.

This chain joins TRBV2 and TRBJ2-1; D possibly corresponds to TRBD2 (6 bases). Trimming took off 6 bases at V and 5 bases at J, with 11 bases between the two ends. The CDR3 totals 13 residues. The germline V gene encodes CDR1 SNHLY and CDR2 FYNNEI. CDR3 loop: CASSGTGDNEQFF. The CDR3 DNA is TGTGCCAGCAGCGGGACTGGGGACAATGAGCAGTTCTTC.

This CDR3 reads CASNPTGMNYGYTF. CDR3 coding DNA: TGCGCCAGCAATCCGACAGGGATGAACTATGGCTACACCTTC. The chain carries TRBV5-1 and TRBJ1-2, with TRBD1 identical over 7 bases. Germline CDR1 SGHRS, CDR2 YFSETQ. The trim removed 6 bases at V and 2 bases at J, leaving 7 bases unmatched. The CDR3 spans 14 residues.

V gene TRBV27 combines with J gene TRBJ2-5; 7 nucleotides match TRBD1. V lost 5 bases, J lost 2 bases, and 11 bases stayed unmatched. Per the germline V gene, CDR1 is MNHEY and CDR2 is SMNVEV (reference sequence). The CDR3 sequence is 16 residues long. The CDR3 loop is CASSTLSPGQQETQYF. The CDR3 DNA reads as TGTGCCAGCAGTACCCTCTCTCCGGGACAGCAAGAGACCCAGTACTTC.

The CDR3 region is CASSLDWVGTGTEAFF. In DNA form, the CDR3 reads TGTGCCAGCAGCTTAGATTGGGTAGGGACAGGGACTGAAGCTTTCTTT. The J gene is TRBJ1-1, the V gene TRBV7-2; 9 nucleotides line up with TRBD1. The CDR3 has 16 residues. CDR1 is SGHTA, CDR2 FQGNSA, per germline. With 1 base clipped from V and 5 bases from J, the junction kept 8 bases outside the gene matches.

V usage is TRBV14 and J usage is TRBJ2-2, with 7 bases identical to TRBD1. This CDR3 is 17 amino acids long. Germline CDR1 reads SGHDN; CDR2 reads FVKESK. The V gene end was trimmed by 4 bases and the J gene end by 4 bases; junction bases not matched to a gene: 12. The CDR3 region has the DNA TGTGCCAGCAGCCCATTGGGACAGTCCCCGGGCACCGGGGAGCTGTTTTTT. It yields the protein CASSPLGQSPGTGELFF.

The chain carries TRBV5-1 and TRBJ1-2; 8 bases are a match to TRBD1. This CDR3 spans 13 amino acids. Germline CDR1 is SGHRS and CDR2 is YFSETQ. V lost 3 bases to trimming and J lost 4 bases; unmatched junction nucleotides: 2. The CDR3 sequence: CASSYDRGYGYTF. DNA for the CDR3: TGCGCCAGCAGCTATGACAGGGGCTATGGCTACACCTTC. The complete variable domain, with remaining parts taken from reference TRBV5-1 and TRBJ1-2, reads KAGVTQTPRYLIKTRGQQVTLSCSPISGHRSVSWYQQTPGQGLQFLFEYFSETQRNKGNFPGRFSGRQFSNSRSEMNVSTLELGDSALYLCASSYDRGYGYTFGSGTRLTVV.

Only one count was recorded for this clone. The chain is built from TRBV6-4 and TRBJ2-7, with 7 bases identical to TRBD2. Germline V CDR1 and CDR2: MRHNA, SNTAGT. The CDR3 is made up of 15 amino acids. Germline trimming cut 3 bases from V and 2 bases from J; bases unmatched to any gene: 7. The CDR3 reads CASSELAGVPYEQYF. The DNA for the CDR3 is TGTGCCAGCAGTGAATTGGCGGGGGTCCCCTACGAGCAGTACTTC.

The rearrangement links TRBV5-1 to TRBJ2-3, with D possibly being TRBD2 (5 bases). V was shortened by 5 bases and J by 2 bases, with 12 bases between the two germline ends. The CDR3 has 14 residues. CDR1 and CDR2 from the germline V gene are SGHRS and YFSETQ. The CDR3 DNA follows: TGCGCCAGCAGTAATGAGCGGAACACAGATACGCAGTATTTT. Amino acids: CASSNERNTDTQYF.

The chain uses TRBV27 and TRBJ1-2; 8 bases are shared with TRBD1. The CDR3 is 13 residues long. Germline V gene data show CDR1 as MNHEY and CDR2 as SMNVEV (reference sequence). After removal of 6 bases from V and 4 bases from J, the junction contained 4 bases not matched to a gene. The CDR3 DNA reads TGTGCCAGCAGAAGGACAGGGCCCTATGGCTACACCTTC. This encodes CASRRTGPYGYTF.

The chain carries TRBV29-1 and TRBJ1-4; D is ambiguous. Per the germline V gene, CDR1 is SQVTM and CDR2 is ANQGSEA. V was pared by 6 bases and J by 6 bases, with 14 bases between. The CDR3 is made up of 13 amino acids. The CDR3 loop is CSVEGISDEKLFF. The CDR3 DNA reads TGCAGCGTGGAGGGTATAAGCGATGAAAAACTGTTTTTT. Full variable domain (rest looked up from reference TRBV29-1 and TRBJ1-4): SAVISQKPSRDICQRGTSLTIQCQVDSQVTMMFWYRQQPGQSLTLIATANQGSEATYESGFVIDKFPISRPNLTFSTLTVSNMSPEDSSIYLCSVEGISDEKLFFGSGTQLSVL.

V is TRBV19 and J is TRBJ2-7; unclear D gene. Germline V CDR1 and CDR2: LNHDA, SQIVND (reference sequence). The CDR3 length is 15 residues. V was clipped by 2 bases and J by 4 bases, with 15 bases between them. As DNA, the CDR3 is TGTGCCAGTAGTATATCAGTCTCCTTCAATTACGAGCAGTACTTC. Protein: CASSISVSFNYEQYF.

The chain employs TRBV28 and TRBJ2-1; D gene unclear. The ends were cut back, 2 bases at V and 7 bases at J, with 3 bases in the middle. Germline assignment: CDR1 MDHEN and CDR2 SYDVKM. The CDR3 length is 11 residues. CDR3 nucleotides: TGTGCCAGCAGTTTAACTAATGAGCAGTTCTTC. It specifies CASSLTNEQFF.

V is TRBV7-9 and J is TRBJ2-5, with TRBD2 identical over 12 bases. The CDR3 totals 17 residues. With 1 base clipped from V and 5 bases from J, the junction kept 8 bases outside the gene matches. Germline V gene data show CDR1 as SEHNR and CDR2 as FQNEAQ (reference sequence). The CDR3 region has the DNA TGTGCCAGCAGCTTAGGTGCTAGCGGGAGGGAGGCGGAGACCCAGTACTTC. Protein sequence: CASSLGASGREAETQYF.

The chain combines TRBV29-1 with TRBJ2-3, with a possible D match to TRBD2 (6 bases). V lost 6 bases to trimming and J lost 5 bases, with 15 bases between them. Germline values: CDR1 SQVTM, CDR2 ANQGSEA. The CDR3 is made up of 13 amino acids. Here the CDR3 reads CSVEEGRRDTQYF. In DNA, the CDR3 is TGCAGCGTGGAGGAGGGCCGGAGAGATACGCAGTATTTT.

This chain joins TRBV6-2 or TRBV6-3 and TRBJ1-6, with 8 bases aligning to TRBD1. This CDR3 is built from 15 residues. V dropped 6 bases and J dropped 9; count of bases not matched to a gene: 10. Germline V gene data show CDR1 as MNHEY and CDR2 as SVGEGT. The CDR3 region has the DNA TGTGCCAGCAGCTTCCTCCCCGGGACAGGTTCACCCCTCCACTTT. Translation: CASSFLPGTGSPLHF.

The chain combines TRBV7-3 with TRBJ1-1, with 7 nucleotides matching TRBD1. The germline CDR1 and CDR2 sequences are SGHTA and FQGTGA. The V and J ends lost 5 bases and 1 base, in that order; junction bases with no gene match: 1. CDR3 size: 13 residues. CDR3 sequence reads: CASSGTANTEAFF. The DNA for the CDR3 is TGTGCCAGCAGCGGGACAGCGAACACTGAAGCTTTCTTT.

The chain recombines TRBV4-3 with TRBJ1-2, with TRBD1 as a possible D gene (6 bases). CDR3 length: 18 residues. The germline V and J ends were trimmed by 3 bases and 1 base, with 21 bases remaining between them. Germline V gene lookup returns CDR1 LGHNA and CDR2 YSLEER. CDR3 in amino acids: CASSQDRQVPLFNYGYTF. The CDR3 DNA sequence: TGCGCCAGCAGCCAGGACCGACAGGTGCCTCTCTTTAACTATGGCTACACCTTC.

J is TRBJ1-6 and V is TRBV10-2; TRBD1 is a possible D gene (6 bases). The germline CDR1 and CDR2 sequences are WSHSY and SAAADI. Trimming took 6 bases from V and 8 from J, leaving 8 bases between them. The CDR3 loop spans 12 amino acids. For the CDR3, the DNA is TGCGCCAGCAGCGCAGGGGATTCACCCCTCCACTTT. It codes for CASSAGDSPLHF.

The V gene is TRBV5-1, the J gene TRBJ1-1, with 11 bases identical to TRBD1. Germline CDR1 is SGHRS and CDR2 is YFSETQ. V shed 1 base, J shed 11 bases, and the junction held 10 bases outside the gene matches. CDR3 length: 15 amino acids. The CDR3 region has the DNA TGCGCCAGCAGCTTGTCCGGGACAGGGGGTGAACGTGCTTTCTTT. Translation: CASSLSGTGGERAFF.

V and J are TRBV2 and TRBJ2-4; 8 bases match TRBD1. The CDR3 spans 19 residues. Germline lookup yields CDR1 SNHLY and CDR2 FYNNEI. With 6 bases clipped from V and 2 bases from J, the junction kept 18 bases outside the gene matches. CDR3 DNA: TGTGCCAGCAGCCCAACGCGGACAGGGATCGGAGTAACCAAAAACATTCAGTACTTC. It encodes CASSPTRTGIGVTKNIQYF.

The chain couples TRBV5-8 to TRBJ1-2; 7 bases fit TRBD1. Germline V gene lookup returns CDR1 SGHTS and CDR2 YDEGEE. The CDR3 is made up of 15 amino acids. V lost 4 bases, J lost 4 bases, and 10 bases stayed unmatched. The CDR3 DNA reads as TGTGCCAGCAGCACCCCACAGGGGCGCGGCTATGGCTACACCTTC. Encoded protein: CASSTPQGRGYGYTF.